These T cell receptor beta chains were read from a single sample in a study of blood T cell repertoires in COVID-19. The protocol was immunoSEQ multiplex PCR, while the TCRdb copy is restricted to in-frame clones and leaves out a portion. The top ten clones hold roughly 6% of a sample with nearly 350,000 clones, around 87% of them seen once. The specimen was peripheral blood. These receptors all come from a woman between 50 and 59 years old with COVID-19, enrolled during active disease. The CDR3 runs from the conserved cysteine through the conserved F or W. The order of the fields is V gene, J gene, CDR3 protein.

>TRBV7-9|TRBJ1-1
CASSLVQGLEAFF
>TRBV6-5|TRBJ1-1
CATGGSYTEAFF
>TRBV6-1|TRBJ1-3
CASSGGTGNFGNTIYF
>TRBV7-9|TRBJ2-7
CASSRTGGYEQYF
>TRBV11-3|TRBJ2-1
CASSSSGGAGGLNEQFF
>TRBV3-1/TRBV3-2|TRBJ2-3
CASSHSSGRASASTDTQYF
>TRBV18|TRBJ2-7
CASSPGTGNEQYF
>TRBV25-1|TRBJ2-7
CASSDSGRRFYEQYF
>TRBV7-9|TRBJ2-7
CASSLGMAAGVPSEQYF
>TRBV27|TRBJ2-1
CASAGVGLRTYNEQFF
>TRBV29-1|TRBJ1-4
CSVEDSSKGILGNEKLFF
>TRBV19|TRBJ1-1
CASSKETGVNTEAFF
>TRBV7-8|TRBJ2-2
CASSLEGTGLNTGELFF
>TRBV28|TRBJ1-2
CASSPRRDSTNYGYTF
>TRBV5-8|TRBJ1-5
CASSSGGQRNQPQHF